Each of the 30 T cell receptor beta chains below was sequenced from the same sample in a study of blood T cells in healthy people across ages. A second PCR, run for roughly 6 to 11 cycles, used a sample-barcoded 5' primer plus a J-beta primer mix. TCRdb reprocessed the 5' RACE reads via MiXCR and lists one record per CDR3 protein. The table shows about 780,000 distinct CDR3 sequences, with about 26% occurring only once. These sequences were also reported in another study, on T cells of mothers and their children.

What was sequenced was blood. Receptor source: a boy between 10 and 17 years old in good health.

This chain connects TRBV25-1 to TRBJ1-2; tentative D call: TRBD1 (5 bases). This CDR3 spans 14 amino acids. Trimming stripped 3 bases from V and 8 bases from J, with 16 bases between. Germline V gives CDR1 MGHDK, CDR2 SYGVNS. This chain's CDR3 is CASSDSRDREGYTF. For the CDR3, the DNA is TGTGCCAGCAGTGACTCCCGGGACCGCGAAGGCTACACCTTC.

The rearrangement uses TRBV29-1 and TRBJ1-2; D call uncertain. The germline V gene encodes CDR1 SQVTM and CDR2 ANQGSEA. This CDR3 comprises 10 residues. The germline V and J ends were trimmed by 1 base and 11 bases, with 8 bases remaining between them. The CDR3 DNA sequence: TGCAGCGTTGAAGTGCGAGGTTACACCTTC. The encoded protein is CSVEVRGYTF.

The CDR3 is CASTSGTGVGYTF. The CDR3 DNA sequence: TGTGCCAGCACCTCCGGGACAGGGGTCGGCTACACCTTC. The V call is TRBV7-9, the J call TRBJ1-2, with 10 nucleotides matching TRBD1. The J segment lost 8 bases and the V segment lost 7 bases, leaving 7 bases of the junction unmatched. Germline V CDR1 and CDR2: SEHNR, FQNEAQ (reference sequence). This CDR3 contains 13 residues.

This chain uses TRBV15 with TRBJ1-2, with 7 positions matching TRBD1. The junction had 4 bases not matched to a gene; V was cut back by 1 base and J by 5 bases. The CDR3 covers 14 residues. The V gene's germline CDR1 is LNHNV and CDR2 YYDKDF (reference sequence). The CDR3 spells CATSRVGRGYGYTF. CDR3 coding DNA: TGTGCCACCAGCAGAGTGGGCAGGGGGTATGGCTACACCTTC. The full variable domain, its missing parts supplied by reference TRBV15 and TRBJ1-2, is DAMVIQNPRYQVTQFGKPVTLSCSQTLNHNVMYWYQQKSSQAPKLLFHYYDKDFNNEADTPDNFQSRRPNTSFCFLDIRSPGLGDTAMYLCATSRVGRGYGYTFGSGTRLTVV.

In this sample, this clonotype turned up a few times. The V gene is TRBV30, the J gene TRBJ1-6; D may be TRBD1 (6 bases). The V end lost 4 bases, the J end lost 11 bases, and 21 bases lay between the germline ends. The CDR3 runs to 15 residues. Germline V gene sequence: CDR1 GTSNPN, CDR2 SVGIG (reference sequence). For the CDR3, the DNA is TGTGCCTGGACTCACCCGTGGGGGGGGGCGGCACCCCTCCACTTT. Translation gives CAWTHPWGGAAPLHF.

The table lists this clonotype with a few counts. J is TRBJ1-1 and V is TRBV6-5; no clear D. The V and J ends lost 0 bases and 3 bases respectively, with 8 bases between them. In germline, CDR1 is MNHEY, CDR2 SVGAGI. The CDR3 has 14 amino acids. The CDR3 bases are TGTGCCAGCAGTTACTCTCGGAGAGACACTGAAGCTTTCTTT. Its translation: CASSYSRRDTEAFF.

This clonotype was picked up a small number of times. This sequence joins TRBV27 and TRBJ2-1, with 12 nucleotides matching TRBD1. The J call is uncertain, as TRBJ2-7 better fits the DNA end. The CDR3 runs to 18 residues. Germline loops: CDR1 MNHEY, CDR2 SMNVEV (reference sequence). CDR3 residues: CASSARGVGTGGRYEQYF. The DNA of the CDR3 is TGTGCCAGCAGTGCCCGCGGAGTAGGGACAGGGGGCAGGTACGAGCAGTACTTC.

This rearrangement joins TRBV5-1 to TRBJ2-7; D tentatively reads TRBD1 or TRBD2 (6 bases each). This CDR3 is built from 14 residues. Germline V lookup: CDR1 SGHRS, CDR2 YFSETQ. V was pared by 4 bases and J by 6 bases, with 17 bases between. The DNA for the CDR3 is TGCGCCAGCAGCATTGGGGGGCAGAACGCCGAGCAGTACTTC. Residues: CASSIGGQNAEQYF.

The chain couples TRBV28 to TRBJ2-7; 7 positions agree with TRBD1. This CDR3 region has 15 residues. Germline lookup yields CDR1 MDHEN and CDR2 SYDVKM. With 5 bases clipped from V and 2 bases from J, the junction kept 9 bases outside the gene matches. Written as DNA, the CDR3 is TGTGCCAGCAGTCCCCAAGGGACAGACCCCTACGAGCAGTACTTC. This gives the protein CASSPQGTDPYEQYF.

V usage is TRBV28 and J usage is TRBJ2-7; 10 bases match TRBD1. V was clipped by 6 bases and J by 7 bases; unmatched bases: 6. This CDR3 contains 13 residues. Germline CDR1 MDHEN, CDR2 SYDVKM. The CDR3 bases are TGTGCCAGCAGGGGGACAGGGGTCGAGGAGCAGTACTTC. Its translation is CASRGTGVEEQYF.

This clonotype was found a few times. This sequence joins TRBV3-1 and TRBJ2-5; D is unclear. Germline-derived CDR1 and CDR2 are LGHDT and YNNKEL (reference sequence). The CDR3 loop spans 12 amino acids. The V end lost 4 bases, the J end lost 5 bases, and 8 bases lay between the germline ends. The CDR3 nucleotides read TGTGCCAGCAGCCCGAAGTTGGAGACCCAGTACTTC. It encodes CASSPKLETQYF.

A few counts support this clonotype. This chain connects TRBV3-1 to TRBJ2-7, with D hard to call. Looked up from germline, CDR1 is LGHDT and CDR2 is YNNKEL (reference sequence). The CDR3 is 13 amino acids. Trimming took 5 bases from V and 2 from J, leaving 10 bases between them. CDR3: CASSEGRTYEQYF. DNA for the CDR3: TGTGCCAGCAGCGAAGGCCGGACCTACGAGCAGTACTTC.

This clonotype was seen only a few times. This CDR3 is CASSYSDRHTDTQYF. CDR3 DNA sequence: TGTGCCAGCAGTTACTCGGACAGACACACAGATACGCAGTATTTT. The V call is TRBV6-6, the J call TRBJ2-3; D perhaps matches TRBD1 (6 bases). The V end was cut by 0 bases, the J end by 2 bases, with 9 bases between. Germline V gene data show CDR1 as MNHNY and CDR2 as SVGAGI (reference sequence). The CDR3 is made up of 15 amino acids.

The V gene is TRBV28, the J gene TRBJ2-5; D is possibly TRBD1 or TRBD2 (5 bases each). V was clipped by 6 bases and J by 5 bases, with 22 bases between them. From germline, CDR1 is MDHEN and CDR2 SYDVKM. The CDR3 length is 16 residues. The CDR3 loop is CASRAILGVRHETQYF. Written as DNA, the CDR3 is TGTGCCAGCAGAGCAATCTTGGGGGTACGCCACGAGACCCAGTACTTC.

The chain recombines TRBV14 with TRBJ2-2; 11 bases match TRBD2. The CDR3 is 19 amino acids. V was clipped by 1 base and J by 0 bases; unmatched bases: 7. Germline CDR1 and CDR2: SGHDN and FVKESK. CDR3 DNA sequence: TGTGCCAGCAGCCAAGTCACTAGCGGGGGACCTACGAACACCGGGGAGCTGTTTTTT. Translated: CASSQVTSGGPTNTGELFF.

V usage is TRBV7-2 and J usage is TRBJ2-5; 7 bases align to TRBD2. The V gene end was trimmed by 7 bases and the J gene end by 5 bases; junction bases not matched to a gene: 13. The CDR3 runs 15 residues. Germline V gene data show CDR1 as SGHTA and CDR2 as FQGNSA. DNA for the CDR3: TGTGCCAGCACCCTAGGACTAGGACGGCGGGAGACCCAGTACTTC. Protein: CASTLGLGRRETQYF.

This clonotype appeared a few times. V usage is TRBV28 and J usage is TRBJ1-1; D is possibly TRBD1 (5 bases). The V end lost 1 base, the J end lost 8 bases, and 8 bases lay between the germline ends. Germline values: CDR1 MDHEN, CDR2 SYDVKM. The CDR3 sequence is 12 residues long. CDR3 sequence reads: CASSLYGQEAFF. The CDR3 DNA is TGTGCCAGCAGTTTATATGGACAAGAAGCTTTCTTT.

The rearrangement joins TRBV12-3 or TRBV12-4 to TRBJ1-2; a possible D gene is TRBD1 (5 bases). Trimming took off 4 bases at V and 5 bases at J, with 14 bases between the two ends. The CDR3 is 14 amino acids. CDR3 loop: CASSYRGTSYGYTF. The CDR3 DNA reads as TGTGCCAGCAGTTATCGTGGGACTTCATATGGCTACACCTTC.

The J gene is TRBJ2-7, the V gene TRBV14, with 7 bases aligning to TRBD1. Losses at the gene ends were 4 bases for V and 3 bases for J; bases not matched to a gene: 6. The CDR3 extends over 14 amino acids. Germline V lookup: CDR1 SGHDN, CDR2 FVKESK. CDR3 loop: CASSPLGQFYEQYF. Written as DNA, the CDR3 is TGTGCCAGCAGCCCCTTGGGACAGTTCTACGAGCAGTACTTC. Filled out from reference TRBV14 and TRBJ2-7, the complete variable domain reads EAGVTQFPSHSVIEKGQTVTLRCDPISGHDNLYWYRRVMGKEIKFLLHFVKESKQDESGMPNNRFLAERTGGTYSTLKVQPAELEDSGVYFCASSPLGQFYEQYFGPGTRLTVT.

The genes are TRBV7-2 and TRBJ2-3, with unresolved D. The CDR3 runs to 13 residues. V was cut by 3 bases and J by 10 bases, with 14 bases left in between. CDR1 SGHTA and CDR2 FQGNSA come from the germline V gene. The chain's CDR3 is CASSFVSEEPQYF. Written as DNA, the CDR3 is TGTGCCAGCAGCTTCGTTTCCGAGGAACCGCAGTATTTT.

CDR3 sequence reads: CASSYAGPETQYF. For the CDR3, the DNA is TGTGCCAGCAGTTACGCCGGCCCAGAGACCCAGTACTTC. The chain is built from TRBV6-5 and TRBJ2-5; D is uncertain. The germline V gene encodes CDR1 MNHEY and CDR2 SVGAGI. V lost 2 bases to trimming and J lost 4 bases, with 8 bases between them. This CDR3 comprises 13 residues.

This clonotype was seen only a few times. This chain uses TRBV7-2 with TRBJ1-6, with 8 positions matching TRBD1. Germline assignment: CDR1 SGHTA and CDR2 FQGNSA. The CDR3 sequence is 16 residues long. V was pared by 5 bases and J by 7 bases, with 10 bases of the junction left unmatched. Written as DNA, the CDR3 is TGTGCCAGCAGCCCTAAGACAGGGGCTCCAAATTCACCCCTCCACTTT. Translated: CASSPKTGAPNSPLHF.

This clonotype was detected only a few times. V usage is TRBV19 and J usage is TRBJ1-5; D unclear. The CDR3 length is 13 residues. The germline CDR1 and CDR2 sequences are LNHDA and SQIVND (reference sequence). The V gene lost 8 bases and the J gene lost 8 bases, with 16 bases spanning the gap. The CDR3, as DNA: TGTGCCAGTCTGCAGGCGCCTAGGGAGCCCCAGCATTTT. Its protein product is CASLQAPREPQHF. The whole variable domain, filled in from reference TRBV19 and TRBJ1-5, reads DGGITQSPKYLFRKEGQNVTLSCEQNLNHDAMYWYRQDPGQGLRLIYYSQIVNDFQKGDIAEGYSVSREKKESFPLTVTSAQKNPTAFYLCASLQAPREPQHFGDGTRLSIL.

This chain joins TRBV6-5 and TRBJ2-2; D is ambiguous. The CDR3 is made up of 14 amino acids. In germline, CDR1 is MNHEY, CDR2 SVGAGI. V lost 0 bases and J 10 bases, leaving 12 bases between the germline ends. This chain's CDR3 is CASSYSRPGAELFF. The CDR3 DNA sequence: TGTGCCAGCAGTTACTCCCGCCCAGGCGCGGAGCTGTTTTTT.

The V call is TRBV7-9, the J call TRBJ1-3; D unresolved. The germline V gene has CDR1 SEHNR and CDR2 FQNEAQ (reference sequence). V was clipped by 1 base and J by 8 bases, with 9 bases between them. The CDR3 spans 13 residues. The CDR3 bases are TGTGCCAGCAGCTTAGTTCGGGGAGACACCATATATTTT. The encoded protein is CASSLVRGDTIYF.

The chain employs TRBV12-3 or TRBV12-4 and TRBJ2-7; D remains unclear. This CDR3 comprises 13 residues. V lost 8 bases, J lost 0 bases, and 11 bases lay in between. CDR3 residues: CASQDGHSYEQYF. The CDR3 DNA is TGTGCCAGCCAGGACGGTCACTCCTACGAGCAGTACTTC.

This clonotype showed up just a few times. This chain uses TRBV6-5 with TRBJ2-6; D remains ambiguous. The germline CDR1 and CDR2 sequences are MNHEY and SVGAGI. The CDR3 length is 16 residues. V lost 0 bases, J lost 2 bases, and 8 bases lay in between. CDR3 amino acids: CASSYSKVAGANVLTF. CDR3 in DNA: TGTGCCAGCAGTTACTCGAAGGTGGCTGGGGCCAACGTCCTGACTTTC.

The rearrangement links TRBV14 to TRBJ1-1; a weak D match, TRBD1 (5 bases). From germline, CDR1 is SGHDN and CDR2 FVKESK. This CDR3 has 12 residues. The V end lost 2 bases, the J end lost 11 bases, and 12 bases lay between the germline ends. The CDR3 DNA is TGTGCCAGCAGCCAAAGCAGGGTGAGGGCTTTCTTT. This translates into CASSQSRVRAFF.

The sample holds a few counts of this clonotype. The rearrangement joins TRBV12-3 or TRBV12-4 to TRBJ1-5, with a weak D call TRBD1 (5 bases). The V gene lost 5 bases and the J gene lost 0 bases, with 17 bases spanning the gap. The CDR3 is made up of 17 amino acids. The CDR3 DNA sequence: TGTGCCAGCAGTCCCCGGGCGGGACGACTTAGCAATCAGCCCCAGCATTTT. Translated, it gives CASSPRAGRLSNQPQHF.

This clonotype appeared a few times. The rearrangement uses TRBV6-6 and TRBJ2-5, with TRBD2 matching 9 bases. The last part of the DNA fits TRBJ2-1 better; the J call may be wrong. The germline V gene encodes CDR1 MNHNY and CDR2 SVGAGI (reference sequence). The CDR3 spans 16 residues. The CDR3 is CASSYVPSGKGDEQFF. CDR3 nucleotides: TGTGCCAGCAGTTACGTTCCTAGCGGGAAGGGCGATGAGCAGTTCTTC.